This entry features one TCR beta chain sequence. Its cognate antigen is unknown. This record comes from a study of cytomegalovirus exposure and HLA in healthy donors. Study results and caveats: CMV serostatus stood as the only immune exposure information on hand. According to a later analysis, most TCR beta chains associated with CMV appeared HLA-restricted.

V gave up 7 bases and J gave up 1 base; unmatched junction bases: 13. The germline CDR1 and CDR2 sequences are SQVTM and ANQGSEA. There are 16 residues in the CDR3. The PCR contained 60 Vbeta and 13 Jbeta primers. Profiling relied on immunoSEQ multiplex PCR, and the TCRdb table lists in-frame clones only, not all of them. The sample records approximately 300,000 clones, under 90% being singletons. The specimen was PBMCs. The chain combines TRBV29-1 with TRBJ2-7, with 10 bases fitting TRBD1. The source is a girl aged 2-10 years in good health and CMV-seronegative. In nucleotides, the CDR3 is TGCAGCGCTCGACAGGGGGCATCTCTTCGGTCCTACGAGCAGTACTTC. This encodes CSARQGASLRSYEQYF.